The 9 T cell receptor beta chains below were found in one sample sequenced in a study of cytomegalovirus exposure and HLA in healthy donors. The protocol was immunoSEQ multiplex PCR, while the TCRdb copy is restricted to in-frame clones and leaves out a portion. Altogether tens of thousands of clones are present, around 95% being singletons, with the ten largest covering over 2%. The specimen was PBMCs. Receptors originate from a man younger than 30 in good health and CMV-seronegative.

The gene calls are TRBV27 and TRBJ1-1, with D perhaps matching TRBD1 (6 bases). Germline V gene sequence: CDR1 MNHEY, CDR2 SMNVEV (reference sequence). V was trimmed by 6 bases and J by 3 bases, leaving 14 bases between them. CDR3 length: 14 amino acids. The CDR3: CASSSKQGYTEAFF. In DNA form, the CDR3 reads TGTGCCAGCAGCTCAAAACAGGGTTACACTGAAGCTTTCTTT.

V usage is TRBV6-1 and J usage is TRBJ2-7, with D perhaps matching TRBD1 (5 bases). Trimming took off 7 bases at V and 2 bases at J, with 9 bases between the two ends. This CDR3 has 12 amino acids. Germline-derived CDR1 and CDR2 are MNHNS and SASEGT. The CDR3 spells CASTPGTYEQYF. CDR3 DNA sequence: TGTGCCAGCACCCCAGGGACCTACGAGCAGTACTTC.

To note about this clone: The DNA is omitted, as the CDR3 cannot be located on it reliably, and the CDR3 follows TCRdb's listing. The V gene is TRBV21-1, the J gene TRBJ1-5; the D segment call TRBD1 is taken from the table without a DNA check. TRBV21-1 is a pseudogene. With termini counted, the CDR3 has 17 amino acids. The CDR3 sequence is CASSKVGQGARGQPQHF.

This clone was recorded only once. The CDR3 nucleotides are TGCAGCGTCGTGGACAGGGAATACGGAAAACTGTTTTTT. Amino acids: CSVVDREYGKLFF. This sequence joins TRBV29-1 and TRBJ1-4, with TRBD1 identical over 8 bases. CDR1 SQVTM and CDR2 ANQGSEA come from the germline V gene. The CDR3 covers 13 residues. V shed 6 bases and J 10 bases; nucleotides not matched to a gene: 10.

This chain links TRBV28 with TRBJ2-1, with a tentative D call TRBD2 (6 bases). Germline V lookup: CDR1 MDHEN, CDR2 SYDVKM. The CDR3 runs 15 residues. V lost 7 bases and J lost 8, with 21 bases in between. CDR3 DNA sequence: TGTGCCAGCACCTTAGGAGGGGACTCTGGCGATGAGCAGTTCTTC. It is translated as CASTLGGDSGDEQFF.

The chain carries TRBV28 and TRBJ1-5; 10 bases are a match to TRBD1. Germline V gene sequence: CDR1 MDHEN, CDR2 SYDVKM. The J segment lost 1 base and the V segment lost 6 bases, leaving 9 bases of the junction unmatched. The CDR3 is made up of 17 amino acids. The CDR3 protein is CASRRDRGLRSNQPQHF. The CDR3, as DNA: TGTGCCAGCAGGAGAGACAGGGGGCTAAGGAGCAATCAGCCCCAGCATTTT.

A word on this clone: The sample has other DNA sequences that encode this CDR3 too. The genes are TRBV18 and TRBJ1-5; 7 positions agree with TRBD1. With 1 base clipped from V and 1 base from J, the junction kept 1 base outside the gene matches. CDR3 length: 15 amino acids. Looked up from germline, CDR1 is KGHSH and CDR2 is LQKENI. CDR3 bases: TGTGCCAGCTCACCACGGACAGGAAGCAATCAGCCCCAGCATTTT. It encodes CASSPRTGSNQPQHF.

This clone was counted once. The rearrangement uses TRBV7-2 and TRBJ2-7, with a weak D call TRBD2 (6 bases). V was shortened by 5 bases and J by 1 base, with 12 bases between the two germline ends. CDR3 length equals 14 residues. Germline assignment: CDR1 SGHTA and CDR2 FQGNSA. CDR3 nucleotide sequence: TGTGCCAGCAGCCTCGGGACTGTTTCCTACGAGCAGTACTTC. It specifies CASSLGTVSYEQYF.

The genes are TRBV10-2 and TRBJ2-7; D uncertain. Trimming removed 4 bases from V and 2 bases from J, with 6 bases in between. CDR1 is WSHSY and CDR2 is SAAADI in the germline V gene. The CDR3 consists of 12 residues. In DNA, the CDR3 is TGCGCCAGCAGTGGGGCCCCCTACGAGCAGTACTTC. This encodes CASSGAPYEQYF.